This T cell receptor (beta chain) was recovered during a study of blood T cell repertoires in COVID-19. Study-wide background: Both acute and convalescent COVID-19 samples were obtained from the United States, Italy and Spain. Nucleic acid was either cDNA or gDNA, and it came from T cells, B-cell-depleted T cells, or PBMCs.

In the original analysis: Amplification from reference gene primers served as the basis for estimated nucleated cell counts. Using immunoSEQ multiplex PCR, the repertoire was profiled, and TCRdb retains in-frame clones only, with some absent. V, J and clone size are taken as reported in that table, and D and trimming were inferred from the DNA itself. The sample records about 300,000 clones, around nine tenths being singletons. The germline V gene encodes CDR1 SGHNT and CDR2 YYREEE (reference sequence). The J segment lost 0 bases and the V segment lost 4 bases, leaving 7 bases of the junction unmatched. This CDR3 spans 15 amino acids.

The sample comprised PBMCs or T cells enriched from blood (not recorded which). This chain joins TRBV5-4 and TRBJ2-7; 7 bases map to TRBD1. The clonotype comes from a man aged 55 to 70 who had recovered from COVID-19. The CDR3 spells CASSTRDSSSYEQYF. The CDR3 nucleotides are TGTGCCAGCAGCACAAGGGACAGCAGCTCCTACGAGCAGTACTTC.